The source of this TCR beta chain is a study of shared clonotypes between healthy human individuals. The study, taken as a whole, reports: The generation probabilities recorded for non-shared clonotypes fell below those of clonotypes shared by all four donors. Clonotype sharing across a handful of donors was observed for about 5.5% of naive CD4 clonotypes.

V was shortened by 0 bases and J by 6 bases, with 6 bases between the two germline ends. This CDR3 is built from 13 residues. Germline CDR1 and CDR2: ENHRY and SYGVKD. On this clone: Its antigen is still unknown.

At a deep level, the assay was run. In the sorted-subset replicate PCRs, 200 ng DNA, 25,000 to 35,000 T cell genomes, was used. Assay: immunoSEQ multiplex PCR; the TCRdb copy retains only in-frame clones and omits some. The repertoire has some 2,100,000 clones, about 94% of them found once; the top ten carry around 0.13%. The receptor was derived from a man between 18 and 35 years old in good health. J is TRBJ1-5 and V is TRBV10-3; D unresolved. Sequences were obtained from naive CD4+ T cells sorted from blood. The subset denotes: CD45RA+ positively selected. The CDR3 spells CAISESIAQPQHF. CDR3 nucleotide sequence: TGTGCCATCAGTGAGTCGATAGCTCAGCCCCAGCATTTT.